The clone carrying this TCR beta chain was observed many times. The data were obtained in a study of blood T cell repertoires in COVID-19. Study information: Acute and convalescent COVID-19 samples came from the United States, Italy and Spain.

Method: immunoSEQ multiplex PCR; TCRdb's copy keeps in-frame clones and lacks some. The sample consists of 200,000 to 300,000 clones, approximately 81% of them appearing once. Trimming took 7 bases from V and 5 from J; bases not matched to a gene: 4. Germline values: CDR1 SNHLY, CDR2 FYNNEI. This CDR3 is 14 amino acids long. The V gene is TRBV2, the J gene TRBJ2-3; 12 bases agree with TRBD2. The TCR originated in a man aged 60 to 69 with acute or convalescent COVID-19. Sequences were obtained from peripheral blood. The CDR3 loop is CASTASGGEDTQYF. In DNA, the CDR3 is TGTGCCAGCACTGCTAGCGGGGGGGAAGATACGCAGTATTTT.